The 8 T cell receptor beta chains given below trace back to one sample, sequenced in a study of patients and donors after allogeneic stem cell transplantation (dated by TCRdb to 2018 to 2021). The library was made by RT-PCR. Instrument on record: NextSeq 550. TCRdb itself trimmed the public reads at Q25 with fastp, ran MiXCR and retained productive beta chains. Each entry is one CDR3 protein sequence, shown with its most common DNA and genes. This sample comprises about 110,000 distinct CDR3 sequences, around 36% of them detected only once. The ten top clones hold 27% of the sample. The specimen was blood, either unsorted or a sorted T cell fraction (not recorded which). The receptors originated from a human donor who was either an allogeneic HSCT recipient or a stem cell or donor lymphocyte infusion donor (not recorded which). It is not recorded whose cells these are; they may come from a transplant donor.

This clonotype was detected only a few times. The J gene is TRBJ2-1, the V gene TRBV20-1; 9 nucleotides line up with TRBD2. Germline V CDR1 and CDR2: DFQATT, SNEGSKA (reference sequence). The CDR3 totals 15 residues. The ends lost 6 bases at V and 4 bases at J; junction bases unmatched: 10. The CDR3 sequence: CSARSGLAFYNEQFF. DNA for the CDR3: TGCAGTGCCAGGTCGGGACTAGCATTTTACAATGAGCAGTTCTTC.

This clonotype has only one observation. The chain recombines TRBV7-2 with TRBJ2-1; 7 positions match TRBD1. CDR1 is SGHTA and CDR2 is FQGNSA in the germline V gene. Losses at the gene ends were 5 bases for V and 3 bases for J; bases not matched to a gene: 7. The CDR3 runs 15 residues. CDR3 sequence: CASSPSGDSYNEQFF. CDR3 DNA sequence: TGTGCCAGCAGCCCATCAGGGGACAGCTACAATGAGCAGTTCTTC.

This clonotype was counted between two and nine times. The genes are TRBV15 and TRBJ2-3, with TRBD2 matching over 10 bases. CDR3 length: 14 residues. From germline, CDR1 is LNHNV and CDR2 YYDKDF (reference sequence). V shed 9 bases and J 0 bases; nucleotides not matched to a gene: 3. CDR3 region: CATTSGISTDTQYF. The CDR3 bases are TGTGCCACAACTAGCGGGATCAGCACAGATACGCAGTATTTT. Full variable domain (outside the CDR3, taken from reference TRBV15 and TRBJ2-3): DAMVIQNPRYQVTQFGKPVTLSCSQTLNHNVMYWYQQKSSQAPKLLFHYYDKDFNNEADTPDNFQSRRPNTSFCFLDIRSPGLGDTAMYLCATTSGISTDTQYFGPGTRLTVL.

This chain joins TRBV19 and TRBJ2-7, with a possible D match to TRBD2 (6 bases). Germline CDR1 LNHDA, CDR2 SQIVND (reference sequence). V was shortened by 5 bases and J by 4 bases, with 12 bases between the two germline ends. This CDR3 contains 13 residues. CDR3: CASSLGTPYEQYF. As DNA, the CDR3 is TGTGCCAGTAGTCTCGGGACTCCTTACGAGCAGTACTTC.

The CDR3, as DNA: TGTGCCAGCAGCCCTTGGGACAGGGCCTCCTACGAGCAGTACTTC. Amino acid sequence: CASSPWDRASYEQYF. This sequence joins TRBV7-9 and TRBJ2-7; 9 bases match TRBD1. With 5 bases clipped from V and 0 bases from J, the junction kept 5 bases outside the gene matches. Germline-derived CDR1 and CDR2 are SEHNR and FQNEAQ (reference sequence). This CDR3 is 15 amino acids long.

This rearrangement joins TRBV9 to TRBJ2-5; 11 positions match TRBD2. CDR1 is SGDLS, CDR2 YYNGEE, per germline. The CDR3 runs 15 residues. After removal of 3 bases from V and 5 bases from J, the junction contained 6 bases not matched to a gene. The CDR3 coding sequence is TGTGCCAGCAGCGGTAGCGGGAGGGCCGAGGAGACCCAGTACTTC. Translating gives CASSGSGRAEETQYF.

The sample holds a few counts of this clonotype. V gene TRBV20-1 combines with J gene TRBJ1-5; D possibly corresponds to TRBD1 (6 bases). Germline-derived CDR1 and CDR2 are DFQATT and SNEGSKA (reference sequence). V was cut by 3 bases and J by 1 base, with 13 bases left in between. The CDR3 length is 15 residues. For the CDR3, the DNA is TGCAGTGCTAGGCAACAGGGTATCAGCAATCAGCCCCAGCATTTT. It yields the protein CSARQQGISNQPQHF.

This clonotype was counted only a few times. The chain has TRBV19 and TRBJ1-5; D remains ambiguous. The CDR3 has 14 amino acids. Trimming removed 3 bases at V and 3 bases at J, with 9 bases between. Looked up from germline, CDR1 is LNHDA and CDR2 is SQIVND (reference sequence). The chain's CDR3 is CASSILGDNQPQHF. The DNA of the CDR3 is TGTGCCAGTAGTATTCTTGGGGACAATCAGCCCCAGCATTTT.